The clone carrying this T cell receptor beta chain was counted between two and nine times. Antigen: not known. Using RNA transcripts as the source, TCR beta CDR3 regions were amplified. First-round RT-PCR targeting the TCR CDR3 was performed with the HTBI primer set. TCRdb re-derived calls from the multiplex PCR reads in MiXCR, one entry per CDR3 protein. The sample lists hundreds of thousands of distinct CDR3 sequences, about 20% occurring once. The entry originates in a study of T cells in Graves' hyperthyroidism and ophthalmopathy. Patients with uncontrolled infections, other autoimmune diseases, pregnancy or lactation were excluded. Fresh 10 ml peripheral blood yielded PBMCs. V was shortened by 3 bases and J by 0 bases, with 14 bases between the two germline ends. Germline V gives CDR1 DFQATT, CDR2 SNEGSKA (reference sequence). The CDR3 has 15 amino acids. Notes on the study in general: In the analysis, a 13 V-J model separated ophthalmopathy from stable hyperthyroidism. In the blood, most expanded thyroid clonotypes above 0.001 appeared as well.

Sequencing was performed on blood. The chain uses TRBV20-1 and TRBJ1-2; D is possibly TRBD1 (5 bases). The clonotype was recovered from a woman in her 70s with Graves' ophthalmopathy. CDR3 in DNA: TGCAGTGCTAGTATGGGGACCTCAGCTAACTATGGCTACACCTTC. Translated, it gives CSASMGTSANYGYTF.